This T cell receptor beta chain is from a study of cytomegalovirus exposure and HLA in healthy donors. Findings of the study overall: Most likely, a cluster of highly shared sequence variants arose as a sequencing artifact. Later findings reportedly placed an Asian-associated ancestry cluster below the approximately 670-donor mean for N-insertions. Presence/absence analyses took donor sequencing depth as roughly uniform.

Of note for this clone: Its specificity is not known.

Although they were nominally healthy when sampled, donors likely had unrecorded immune exposures. Germline CDR1 is ENHRY and CDR2 is SYGVKD. This CDR3 is 14 amino acids long. Trimming took 3 bases from V and 3 from J, leaving 9 bases between them. Primers included in the PCR were 60 Vbeta and 13 Jbeta primers. Data came from immunoSEQ multiplex PCR; TCRdb stores just in-frame clones and leaves some out. Found here are 150,000 to 200,000 clones, roughly 75% of them singletons; the top ten hold 4.9%. The specimen sequenced was PBMCs. This chain connects TRBV10-3 to TRBJ2-1; perhaps TRBD1 as D (7 bases). The TCR comes from a male donor in good health and CMV-seronegative. The CDR3 loop is CAISDRGDYNEQFF. CDR3 DNA: TGTGCCATCAGTGACAGGGGGGACTACAATGAGCAGTTCTTC.